This TCR beta chain is drawn from a study of human T cells and chemical hapten exposure. TCRdb re-called the RACE reads with MiXCR, one entry per CDR3 protein. The sample includes approximately 79,000 distinct CDR3 sequences, roughly 8.6% of them seen just once. At least ten counts were recorded for this clonotype. As for time point: healthy volunteer bleed at 6 weeks. Total RNA extraction was carried out from unfractionated whole blood. V lost 5 bases and J lost 2, with 12 bases in between. The CDR3 consists of 14 residues. Germline CDR1 and CDR2: SEHNR and FQNEAQ (reference sequence). The receptor was isolated from a male donor in good health. Some clones in this sample may be carry-over from other donors' samples. Sequencing input: whole blood. The chain employs TRBV7-9 and TRBJ1-1, with D possibly matching TRBD1 (6 bases). The CDR3 is CASSQGTANTEAFF. CDR3 in DNA: TGTGCCAGCAGCCAGGGGACCGCCAACACTGAAGCTTTCTTT. The variable domain in full, with the rest retrieved from reference TRBV7-9 and TRBJ1-1, is DTGVSQNPRHKITKRGQNVTFRCDPISEHNRLYWYRQTLGQGPEFLTYFQNEAQLEKSRLLSDRFSAERPKGSFSTLEIQRTEQGDSAMYLCASSQGTANTEAFFGQGTRLTVV.